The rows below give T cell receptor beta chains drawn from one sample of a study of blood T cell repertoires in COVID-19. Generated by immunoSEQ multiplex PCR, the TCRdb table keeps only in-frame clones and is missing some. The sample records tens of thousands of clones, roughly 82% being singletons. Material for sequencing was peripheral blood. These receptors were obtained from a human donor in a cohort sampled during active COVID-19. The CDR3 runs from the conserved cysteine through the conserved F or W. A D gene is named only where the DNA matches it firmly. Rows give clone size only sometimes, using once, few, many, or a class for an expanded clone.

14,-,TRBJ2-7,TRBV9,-,CASSLYGGGIEQYF,TGTGCCAGCAGCCTCTACGGGGGAGGTATCGAGCAGTACTTC
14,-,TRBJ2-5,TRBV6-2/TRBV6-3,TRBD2,CASSRLASGETQYF,TGTGCCAGCAGTCGACTAGCGTCGGGAGAGACCCAGTACTTC
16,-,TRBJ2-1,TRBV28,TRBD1,CASRPPAGQGYDEQFF,TGTGCCAGCAGACCCCCTGCCGGACAGGGCTACGATGAGCAGTTCTTC
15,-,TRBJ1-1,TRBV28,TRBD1,CASSSLQGARTEAFF,TGTGCCAGCAGCTCCCTACAGGGGGCGCGAACTGAAGCTTTCTTT
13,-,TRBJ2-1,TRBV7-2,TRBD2,CASSLAGLATQFF,TGTGCCAGCAGCTTAGCCGGACTAGCGACGCAGTTCTTC
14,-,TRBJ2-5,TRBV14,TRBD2,CASSPGGGPGAQYF,TGTGCCAGCAGCCCAGGCGGGGGTCCGGGGGCCCAGTACTTC
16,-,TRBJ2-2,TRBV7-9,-,CASSKPRSREVEELFF,TGTGCCAGCAGCAAACCAAGGTCCAGGGAAGTGGAGGAGCTGTTTTTT
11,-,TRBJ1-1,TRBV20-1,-,CSASRDTEAFF,TGCAGTGCTTCCCGAGACACTGAAGCTTTCTTT
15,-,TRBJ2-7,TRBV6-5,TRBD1,CASSSPADRGHEQYF,TGTGCCAGCAGTTCCCCAGCGGACAGGGGGCACGAGCAGTACTTC
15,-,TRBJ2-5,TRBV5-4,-,CASSLGSGIPETQYF,TGTGCCAGCAGCTTGGGTTCAGGGATCCCAGAGACCCAGTACTTC
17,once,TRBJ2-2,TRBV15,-,CATSPGGRTGWIGELFF,TGTGCCACCAGCCCCGGGGGGAGGACAGGGTGGATCGGGGAGCTGTTTTTT
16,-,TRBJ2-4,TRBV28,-,CASSLGQSVAKNIQYF,TGTGCCAGCAGTTTAGGGCAGTCTGTAGCCAAAAACATTCAGTACTTC
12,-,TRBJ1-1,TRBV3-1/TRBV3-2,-,CASSLQGNEAFF,TGTGCCAGCAGCCTCCAGGGGAATGAAGCTTTCTTT
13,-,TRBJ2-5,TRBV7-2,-,CASSLDAGETQYF,TGTGCCAGCAGCTTAGATGCGGGAGAGACCCAGTACTTC
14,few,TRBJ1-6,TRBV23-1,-,CASRRDAYNSPLHF,TGCGCCAGCCGGCGGGATGCCTATAATTCACCCCTCCACTTT
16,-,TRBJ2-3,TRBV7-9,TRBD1,CASSRRTGGRSDTQYF,TGTGCCAGCAGCAGACGGACAGGGGGCAGGTCAGATACGCAGTATTTT
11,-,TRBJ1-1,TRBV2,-,CASSAGFVAFF,TGTGCCAGCAGTGCAGGGTTCGTAGCTTTCTTT
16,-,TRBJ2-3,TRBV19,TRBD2,CASSILGLALTDTQYF,TGTGCCAGTAGTATCCTGGGACTAGCTCTCACAGATACGCAGTATTTT
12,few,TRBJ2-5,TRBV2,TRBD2,CAIRDYRETQYF,TGTGCCATCCGGGACTATAGGGAGACCCAGTACTTC
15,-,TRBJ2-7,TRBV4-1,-,CASSQVHGSSYEQYF,TGCGCCAGCAGCCAAGTACACGGGAGCTCCTACGAGCAGTACTTC
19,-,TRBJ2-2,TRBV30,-,CAWIGWAPHTGTNTGELFF,TGTGCCTGGATAGGGTGGGCCCCCCACACAGGGACCAACACCGGGGAGCTGTTTTTT
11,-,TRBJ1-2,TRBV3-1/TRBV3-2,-,CATQGLLGYTF,TGTGCCACACAGGGCCTCTTAGGCTACACCTTC
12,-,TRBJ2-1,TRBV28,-,CASSFPGGEQFF,TGTGCCAGCAGTTTCCCAGGAGGGGAGCAGTTCTTC
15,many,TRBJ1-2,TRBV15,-,CATSRDKILNYGYTF,TGTGCCACCAGCAGAGATAAGATACTCAACTATGGCTACACCTTC
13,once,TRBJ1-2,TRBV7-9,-,CASSLEGGSGYTF,TGTGCCAGCAGCTTAGAAGGGGGTTCTGGCTACACCTTC
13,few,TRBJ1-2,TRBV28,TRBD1,CASTTGGGYGYTF,TGTGCCAGCACGACAGGGGGCGGCTATGGCTACACCTTC
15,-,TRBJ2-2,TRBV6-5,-,CASSYATMNTGELFF,TGTGCCAGCAGTTACGCGACAATGAACACCGGGGAGCTGTTTTTT
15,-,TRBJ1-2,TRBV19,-,CASSPQRRVRVGYTF,TGTGCCAGTAGTCCCCAGAGGAGGGTTAGAGTTGGCTACACCTTC
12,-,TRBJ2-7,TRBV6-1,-,CASSDRVGEQYF,TGTGCCAGCAGTGACAGGGTCGGAGAGCAGTACTTC
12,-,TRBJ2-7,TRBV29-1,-,CSVESSPGEQYF,TGCAGCGTTGAAAGCAGCCCGGGCGAGCAGTACTTC
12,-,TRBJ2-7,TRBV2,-,CASSYEYSEQYF,TGTGCCAGCAGCTATGAGTATTCCGAGCAGTACTTC
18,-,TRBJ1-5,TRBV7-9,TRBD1,CASSLALGDRGLGGPQHF,TGTGCCAGCAGCTTAGCCTTAGGGGACAGGGGACTCGGGGGGCCCCAGCATTTT
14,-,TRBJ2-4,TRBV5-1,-,CASSIDGQRDIQYF,TGCGCCAGCAGCATAGACGGACAGAGGGACATTCAGTACTTC
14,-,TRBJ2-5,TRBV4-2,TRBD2,CASSQEGGEETQYF,TGTGCCAGCAGCCAAGAGGGGGGGGAAGAGACCCAGTACTTC
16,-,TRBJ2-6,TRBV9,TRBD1,CASSGTGDSGANVLTF,TGTGCCAGCAGCGGGACAGGGGATTCTGGGGCCAACGTCCTGACTTTC
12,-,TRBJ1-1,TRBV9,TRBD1,CASSDRQGEAFF,TGTGCCAGCAGCGATCGACAGGGGGAAGCTTTCTTT
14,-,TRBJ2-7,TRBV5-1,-,CASSSDSYSYEQYF,TGCGCCAGCAGCTCCGACAGCTACTCCTACGAGCAGTACTTC
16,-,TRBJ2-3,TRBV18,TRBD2,CASSPRLAGSTDTQYF,TGTGCCAGCTCACCACGGTTAGCGGGGTCCACAGATACGCAGTATTTT
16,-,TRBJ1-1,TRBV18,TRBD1,CASSLGTGYMNTEAFF,TGTGCCAGCTCACTAGGGACAGGGTACATGAACACTGAAGCTTTCTTT
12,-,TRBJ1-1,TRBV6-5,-,CASSDQGTEAFF,TGTGCCAGCAGCGACCAGGGTACTGAAGCTTTCTTT
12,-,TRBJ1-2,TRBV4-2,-,CASSPTNYGYTF,TGTGCCAGCAGCCCCACTAACTATGGCTACACCTTC
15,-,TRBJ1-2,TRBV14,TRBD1,CASSQADRAHYGYTF,TGTGCCAGCAGCCAAGCGGACAGGGCACACTATGGCTACACCTTC
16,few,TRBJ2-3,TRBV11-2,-,CASSRSSAGGTDTQYF,TGTGCCAGCAGCCGATCCTCGGCAGGGGGCACAGATACGCAGTATTTT
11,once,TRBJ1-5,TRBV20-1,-,CSATIGVPQHF,TGCAGTGCTACAATAGGGGTACCCCAGCATTTT
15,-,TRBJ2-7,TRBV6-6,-,CASSYSGAPAYEQYF,TGTGCCAGCAGTTACTCGGGGGCTCCAGCTTACGAGCAGTACTTC
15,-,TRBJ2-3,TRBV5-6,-,CASSLGQGNPDTQYF,TGTGCCAGCAGCTTGGGCCAGGGTAACCCAGATACGCAGTATTTT
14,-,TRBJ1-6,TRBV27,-,CASSPSTYNSPLHF,TGTGCCAGCAGTCCTAGTACCTATAATTCACCCCTCCACTTT
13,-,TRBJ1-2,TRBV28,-,CASSPGINYGYTF,TGTGCCAGCAGTCCAGGGATTAACTATGGCTACACCTTC
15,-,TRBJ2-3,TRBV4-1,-,CASSQEWRDTDTQYF,TGCGCCAGCAGCCAAGAGTGGCGGGACACAGATACGCAGTATTTT
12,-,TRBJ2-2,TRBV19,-,CASQGVTGELFF,TGTGCCAGCCAAGGGGTAACCGGGGAGCTGTTTTTT
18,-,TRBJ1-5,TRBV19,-,CASSPLSGQRYSNQPQHF,TGTGCCAGTAGTCCACTTTCGGGACAAAGATATAGCAATCAGCCCCAGCATTTT
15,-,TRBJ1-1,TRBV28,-,CASRGPGQTNTEAFF,TGTGCCAGCAGGGGCCCCGGACAGACGAACACTGAAGCTTTCTTT
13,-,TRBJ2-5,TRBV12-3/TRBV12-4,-,CASSLGQKETQYF,TGTGCCAGCAGTTTGGGGCAGAAAGAGACCCAGTACTTC
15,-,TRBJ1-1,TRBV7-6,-,CASSLVDYLNTEAFF,TGTGCCAGCAGCTTGGTAGATTACTTGAACACTGAAGCTTTCTTT
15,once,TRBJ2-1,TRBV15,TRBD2,CATSRVAGDYNEQFF,TGTGCCACCAGCAGAGTAGCGGGAGATTACAATGAGCAGTTCTTC
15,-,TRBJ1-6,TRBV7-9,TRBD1,CASSRPGQGNSPLHF,TGTGCCAGCAGCAGACCGGGACAGGGTAATTCACCCCTCCACTTT